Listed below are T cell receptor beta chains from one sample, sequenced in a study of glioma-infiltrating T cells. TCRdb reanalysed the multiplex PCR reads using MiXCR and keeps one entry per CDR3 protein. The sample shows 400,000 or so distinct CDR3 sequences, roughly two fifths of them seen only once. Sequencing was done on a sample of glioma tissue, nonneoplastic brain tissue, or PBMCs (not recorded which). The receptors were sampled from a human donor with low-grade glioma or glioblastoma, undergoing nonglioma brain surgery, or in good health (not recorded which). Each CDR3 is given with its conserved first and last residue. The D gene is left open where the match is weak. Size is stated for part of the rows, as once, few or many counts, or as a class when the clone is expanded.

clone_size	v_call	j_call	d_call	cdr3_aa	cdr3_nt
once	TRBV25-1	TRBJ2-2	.	CARSEAPDSNTGELFF	TGTGCCAGAAGTGAAGCCCCAGACAGTAACACCGGGGAGCTGTTTTTT
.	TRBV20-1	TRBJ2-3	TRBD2	CTARLAGGETQYF	TGCACTGCTCGACTAGCGGGAGGGGAGACGCAGTATTTT
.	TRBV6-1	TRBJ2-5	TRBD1	CAISETLQGAQETQYF	TGTGCCATCAGTGAGACGCTACAGGGGGCCCAAGAGACCCAGTACTTC
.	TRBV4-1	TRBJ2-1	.	CASSQERWDGGNEQSF	TGCGCCAGCAGCCAAGAACGATGGGACGGAGGCAACGAGCAGTCCTTC
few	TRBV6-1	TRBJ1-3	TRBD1	CAIRRTGGGNTIYF	TGTGCCATCAGAAGGACAGGGGGTGGAAACACCATATATTTT
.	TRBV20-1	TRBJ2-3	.	CSARLQVAADTQYF	TGCAGTGCTAGGTTACAGGTGGCCGCAGATACGCAGTATTTT
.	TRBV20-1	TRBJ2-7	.	CSAWGGGTSYEQYF	TGCAGTGCTTGGGGAGGGGGGACAAGCTACGAGCAGTACTTC
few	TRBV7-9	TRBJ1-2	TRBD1	CASSLRPGQGLGYTF	TGTGCCAGCAGCTTAAGGCCGGGACAGGGACTTGGCTACACCTTC
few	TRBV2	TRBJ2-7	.	CASSEDAFPSYEQYF	TGTGCCAGCAGTGAGGACGCCTTCCCATCCTACGAGCAGTACTTC
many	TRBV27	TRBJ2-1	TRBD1	CASSLDRGTSNEQFF	TGTGCCAGCAGTTTAGACAGGGGGACATCCAATGAGCAGTTCTTC
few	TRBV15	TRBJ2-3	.	CATSRAGERGDTQYF	TGTGCCACCAGCAGAGCCGGGGAAAGGGGAGATACGCAGTATTTT
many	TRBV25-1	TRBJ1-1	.	CASSDNRVAEAFF	TGTGCCAGCAGTGATAACCGGGTTGCTGAAGCTTTCTTT